The 15 T cell receptor beta chains below all came from one sample that was sequenced in a study of TIL therapy for anti-PD-1-resistant metastatic lung cancer. The immunoSEQ assay was v3. Profiled with immunoSEQ multiplex PCR; TCRdb holds only in-frame clones, not every one. The data hold 50,000 or so clones, with roughly 78% observed a single time. Specified time point: pre-treatment sample, taken before nivolumab and TIL therapy. This material consisted of blood, taken at baseline. Receptors were obtained from a woman between 30 and 80 years old with non-small cell lung cancer.

The chain is built from TRBV5-4 and TRBJ2-5, with a weak D call TRBD2 (5 bases). Trimming cost V 0 bases and J 4 bases, with 7 bases left between them. In germline, CDR1 is SGHNT, CDR2 YYREEE (reference sequence). This CDR3 comprises 13 residues. CDR3: CASSLAGIETQYF. CDR3 bases: TGTGCCAGCAGCTTGGCCGGGATAGAGACCCAGTACTTC.

This chain joins TRBV2 and TRBJ1-2; D gene ambiguous. The CDR3 consists of 12 residues. Germline loops: CDR1 SNHLY, CDR2 FYNNEI. V lost 7 bases and J lost 3, with 9 bases in between. The CDR3, as DNA: TGTGCCAGCAAGGACTTTCACTATGGCTACACCTTC. Its protein product is CASKDFHYGYTF.

This clone is a singleton in its sample. The V call is TRBV28, the J call TRBJ2-3, with D possibly matching TRBD2 (6 bases). The V gene's germline CDR1 is MDHEN and CDR2 SYDVKM. This CDR3 is 13 amino acids long. Deletions cut 7 bases from V and 3 bases from J, with 11 bases between. The CDR3 reads CASMDYPTDTQYF. Written as DNA, the CDR3 is TGTGCCAGCATGGACTACCCAACAGATACGCAGTATTTT.

The chain is built from TRBV10-1 and TRBJ2-7, with D possibly TRBD1 on 5 matching bases. Germline V gives CDR1 WNHNN, CDR2 SYGVQD (reference sequence). V shed 2 bases and J shed 2 bases, with 13 bases lying between them. There are 15 residues in the CDR3. DNA of the CDR3: TGCGCCAGCAGTGAGGGGCCAGGGTCTACCTACGAGCAGTACTTC. This sequence encodes CASSEGPGSTYEQYF.

V usage is TRBV7-6 and J usage is TRBJ2-7; no firm D call. Per germline, CDR1 SGHVS and CDR2 FNYEAQ. CDR3 length: 13 amino acids. V lost 0 bases to trimming and J lost 2 bases, with 5 bases between them. The CDR3 DNA reads TGTGCCAGCAGCTTAGCAGGTCCCTACGAGCAGTACTTC. Translation: CASSLAGPYEQYF.

This clone was found once. The chain uses TRBV6-5 and TRBJ2-7; D is unresolved. Germline-derived CDR1 and CDR2 are MNHEY and SVGAGI. The CDR3 spans 14 residues. The V end was cut by 8 bases, the J end by 0 bases, with 14 bases between. DNA for the CDR3: TGTGCCAGCGGGGAAAACGCACTCTCCTACGAGCAGTACTTC. Protein sequence: CASGENALSYEQYF.

The rearrangement uses TRBV9 and TRBJ2-3; 7 bases map to TRBD2. CDR1 SGDLS and CDR2 YYNGEE come from the germline V gene. V gave up 4 bases and J gave up 5 bases; unmatched junction bases: 10. The length of the CDR3 is 15 residues. The CDR3 DNA sequence: TGTGCCAGCAGCTTGGGACTAACCGGGGAAGATACGCAGTATTTT. This gives the protein CASSLGLTGEDTQYF.

The V gene is TRBV30, the J gene TRBJ1-1; 9 nucleotides match TRBD1. The J segment lost 3 bases and the V segment lost 3 bases, leaving 2 bases of the junction unmatched. Germline lookup yields CDR1 GTSNPN and CDR2 SVGIG (reference sequence). The CDR3 is 13 amino acids. This CDR3 reads CAWSRQGDTEAFF. CDR3 DNA sequence: TGTGCCTGGAGCCGACAGGGGGACACTGAAGCTTTCTTT.

The sample holds one count of this clone. The chain recombines TRBV7-2 with TRBJ2-5; perhaps TRBD2 as D (6 bases). This CDR3 contains 14 residues. With 5 bases removed from V and 1 base from J, the gap between germline ends came to 11 bases. Germline CDR1 SGHTA, CDR2 FQGNSA. The CDR3 protein is CASSVIAAQETQYF. In nucleotides, the CDR3 is TGTGCCAGCAGCGTTATAGCGGCCCAAGAGACCCAGTACTTC.

A word on this clone: The junction and the germline gene differ at one end; a read error may be behind it. The chain carries TRBV9 and TRBJ2-7, with 7 bases aligning to TRBD2. Germline-derived CDR1 and CDR2 are SGDLS and YYNGEE. The CDR3 contains 13 residues. The CDR3: CASSVTSSHEQYF. DNA of the CDR3: TGTGCCAGCAGCGTGACTAGCTCCCACGAGCAGTACTTC.

V usage is TRBV6-6 and J usage is TRBJ2-3; 8 bases line up with TRBD1. This CDR3 has 15 residues. The germline V gene encodes CDR1 MNHNY and CDR2 SVGAGI (reference sequence). V gave up 2 bases and J gave up 2 bases; unmatched junction bases: 3. CDR3 nucleotides: TGTGCCAGCAGTTACATGGACAGGGTCACAGATACGCAGTATTTT. Encoded protein: CASSYMDRVTDTQYF.

This chain uses TRBV6-5 with TRBJ2-1; D gene unclear. The V end was cut by 2 bases, the J end by 0 bases, with 11 bases between. Germline values: CDR1 MNHEY, CDR2 SVGAGI. The CDR3 length is 16 residues. CDR3 nucleotide sequence: TGTGCCAGCAGTTACAACAGTCCGAGCTCCTACAATGAGCAGTTCTTC. This gives the protein CASSYNSPSSYNEQFF.

The CDR3 here is CAWSLALNTEAFF. The CDR3, as DNA: TGTGCCTGGAGTTTGGCATTGAACACTGAAGCTTTCTTT. The chain carries TRBV30 and TRBJ1-1; D remains ambiguous. With 2 bases removed from V and 0 bases from J, the gap between germline ends came to 7 bases. Germline CDR1 and CDR2: GTSNPN and SVGIG (reference sequence). The CDR3 length is 13 residues.

The V and J genes are TRBV29-1 and TRBJ1-2, with 9 bases identical to TRBD1. The CDR3 is 13 residues long. V was pared by 6 bases and J by 8 bases, with 10 bases of the junction left unmatched. From germline, CDR1 is SQVTM and CDR2 ANQGSEA. The CDR3 sequence is CSVGRDRESGYTF. Here the CDR3 DNA reads TGCAGCGTAGGTCGGGACAGGGAAAGCGGCTACACCTTC.

The V gene is TRBV10-3, the J gene TRBJ2-1; D is unresolved. Trimming took off 8 bases at V and 0 bases at J, with 8 bases between the two ends. Germline CDR1 is ENHRY and CDR2 is SYGVKD. The CDR3 length is 13 residues. As DNA, the CDR3 is TGTGCCATCGGTTATAGCTCCTACAATGAGCAGTTCTTC. Translation: CAIGYSSYNEQFF.